The 24 T cell receptor beta chains below come from one sample, sequenced in a study of blood T cell repertoires in COVID-19. TCRdb keeps only in-frame clones here, not all; method: immunoSEQ multiplex PCR. Among around 140,000 clones listed, over 80% were seen once. Sequenced: PBMCs or T cells enriched from blood (not recorded which). The receptors come from a man in his 60s who had recovered from COVID-19.

The rearrangement joins TRBV11-2 to TRBJ2-5; 8 bases map to TRBD1. This CDR3 has 13 amino acids. J lost 5 bases, V lost 6 bases, and 5 bases had no gene match. The V gene's germline CDR1 is SGHAT and CDR2 FQNNGV. CDR3 DNA: TGTGCCAGCAGTACAGGGGGGCGGGAGACCCAGTACTTC. It codes for CASSTGGRETQYF. Full variable domain (outside the CDR3, taken from reference TRBV11-2 and TRBJ2-5): EAGVAQSPRYKIIEKRQSVAFWCNPISGHATLYWYQQILGQGPKLLIQFQNNGVVDDSQLPKDRFSAERLKGVDSTLKIQPAKLEDSAVYLCASSTGGRETQYFGPGTRLLVL.

J is TRBJ1-2 and V is TRBV24-1, with D perhaps TRBD1 (6 bases). V was trimmed by 8 bases and J by 1 base, leaving 16 bases between them. CDR3 size: 15 residues. From germline, CDR1 is KGHDR and CDR2 SFDVKD. The CDR3 loop is CATTGAKYVNYGYTF. CDR3 sequence (DNA): TGTGCCACCACAGGGGCCAAATATGTTAACTATGGCTACACCTTC.

The chain carries TRBV2 and TRBJ2-2; 12 bases line up with TRBD2. Germline V gene data show CDR1 as SNHLY and CDR2 as FYNNEI. Germline trimming cut 5 bases from V and 3 bases from J; bases unmatched to any gene: 13. This CDR3 has 19 residues. CDR3 protein: CASSSSGGEPRWDTGELFF. The CDR3 DNA reads as TGTGCCAGCAGTTCTAGCGGGGGGGAGCCCCGATGGGACACCGGGGAGCTGTTTTTT.

The chain combines TRBV5-3 with TRBJ2-1; 10 nucleotides line up with TRBD1. TRBV5-3 is reported as an ORF; its role is uncertain. There are 18 residues in the CDR3. The ends lost 3 bases at V and 3 bases at J; junction bases unmatched: 12. The CDR3 coding sequence is TGTGCCAGAAGCTGCGGACAGGGGGTACTCTATAACTACAATGAGCAGTTCTTC. It yields the protein CARSCGQGVLYNYNEQFF.

The rearrangement joins TRBV10-1 to TRBJ2-1; 8 positions match TRBD1. The CDR3 runs 16 residues. The germline V gene has CDR1 WNHNN and CDR2 SYGVQD (reference sequence). The ends lost 4 bases at V and 2 bases at J; junction bases unmatched: 7. CDR3 in amino acids: CASSGGQGAAYNEQFF. CDR3 bases: TGCGCCAGCAGTGGGGGCCAGGGGGCTGCCTACAATGAGCAGTTCTTC.

In this sample, this clone turned up once. The chain is built from TRBV7-8 and TRBJ1-2; the D gene is possibly TRBD1 (5 bases). The CDR3 runs to 17 residues. Germline V gives CDR1 SGHVS, CDR2 FQNEAQ. V was pared by 5 bases and J by 2 bases, with 21 bases between. CDR3 region: CASSPRPPGLTNYGYTF. For the CDR3, the DNA is TGTGCCAGCAGCCCACGACCCCCGGGACTTACGAACTATGGCTACACCTTC.

The rearrangement uses TRBV2 and TRBJ1-5; no firm D call. CDR1 is SNHLY and CDR2 is FYNNEI in the germline V gene. CDR3 size: 16 residues. V was cut by 2 bases and J by 2 bases, with 13 bases left in between. As DNA, the CDR3 is TGTGCCAGCAGTGAACTCGGGTATTGGGGCAATCAGCCCCAGCATTTT. Translation gives CASSELGYWGNQPQHF.

The rearrangement joins TRBV6-6 to TRBJ1-5; 9 bases align to TRBD1. From germline, CDR1 is MNHNY and CDR2 SVGAGI (reference sequence). The CDR3 length is 15 residues. Trimming at V came to 6 bases and at J to 4 bases, leaving 7 bases not matched to a gene. The DNA of the CDR3 is TGTGCCAGCAGCTCGGGGACAGGGCCAAATCAGCCCCAGCATTTT. Translation gives CASSSGTGPNQPQHF.

This clone was seen a handful of times. V and J are TRBV2 and TRBJ1-5, with TRBD1 as a possible D gene (6 bases). The CDR3 totals 14 residues. The ends were cut back, 3 bases at V and 4 bases at J, with 10 bases in the middle. Germline CDR1 and CDR2: SNHLY and FYNNEI. CDR3 coding DNA: TGTGCCAGCAGTGAGGTCGACAGGAATCAGCCCCAGCATTTT. Protein product: CASSEVDRNQPQHF.

This clone was observed a single time. The chain is built from TRBV18 and TRBJ2-1; TRBD2 might be the D (6 bases). Germline assignment: CDR1 KGHSH and CDR2 LQKENI. The CDR3 sequence is 13 residues long. Trimming cost V 3 bases and J 5 bases, with 8 bases left between them. The CDR3 is CASSPVADNEQFF. CDR3 bases: TGTGCCAGCTCACCGGTAGCGGACAATGAGCAGTTCTTC.

A note on this clone: A read error may account for a junction end that differs from germline. The chain couples TRBV28 to TRBJ1-2; unclear D gene. Germline CDR1 and CDR2: MDHEN and SYDVKM. The CDR3 sequence is 9 residues long. CDR3 sequence: CASRRRTNF. The DNA for the CDR3 is TGTGCCAGCAGACGAAGAACTAACTTC.

The rearrangement links TRBV27 to TRBJ2-7, with 11 bases identical to TRBD2. The CDR3 runs 15 residues. Per germline, CDR1 MNHEY and CDR2 SMNVEV (reference sequence). Trimming at V came to 6 bases and at J to 5 bases, leaving 9 bases not matched to a gene. The CDR3 sequence: CASRFSGRALNEQYF. CDR3 bases: TGTGCCAGCAGATTTAGCGGGAGGGCCCTAAACGAGCAGTACTTC.

The V call is TRBV2, the J call TRBJ1-1, with 8 bases aligning to TRBD1. With 7 bases clipped from V and 4 bases from J, the junction kept 8 bases outside the gene matches. Germline assignment: CDR1 SNHLY and CDR2 FYNNEI. CDR3 size: 14 residues. CDR3 protein: CASTLTGEVTEAFF. In DNA form, the CDR3 reads TGTGCCAGCACTCTGACAGGGGAGGTCACTGAAGCTTTCTTT.

The V call is TRBV2, the J call TRBJ2-1; 8 bases line up with TRBD1. CDR3 length equals 15 residues. V shed 6 bases, J shed 4 bases, and the junction held 8 bases outside the gene matches. CDR1 is SNHLY, CDR2 FYNNEI, per germline. As DNA, the CDR3 is TGTGCCAGCAGCGCTCAGGGGGCGGGGTACAATGAGCAGTTCTTC. Protein sequence: CASSAQGAGYNEQFF.

The chain employs TRBV28 and TRBJ2-7; D might be TRBD2 (6 bases). The germline gives CDR1 MDHEN, CDR2 SYDVKM. The CDR3 has 15 residues. The V gene lost 3 bases and the J gene lost 2 bases, with 14 bases spanning the gap. The CDR3 nucleotides read TGTGCCAGCAGTTTGGGCGGAGGGGCAGCCTACGAGCAGTACTTC. Its protein product is CASSLGGGAAYEQYF.

The V and J genes are TRBV9 and TRBJ2-7, with TRBD2 matching 11 bases. The CDR3 is made up of 15 amino acids. Germline-derived CDR1 and CDR2 are SGDLS and YYNGEE. With 0 bases clipped from V and 5 bases from J, the junction kept 4 bases outside the gene matches. The chain's CDR3 is CASSVGGLAGHEQYF. The CDR3 region has the DNA TGTGCCAGCAGCGTAGGCGGACTAGCGGGCCACGAGCAGTACTTC.

The V and J genes are TRBV10-3 and TRBJ2-5; 7 bases are shared with TRBD1. The trim removed 2 bases at V and 5 bases at J, leaving 2 bases unmatched. The CDR3 contains 13 residues. Germline V gene data show CDR1 as ENHRY and CDR2 as SYGVKD. The CDR3 bases are TGTGCCATCAGTGAGGGACAGGACGAGACCCAGTACTTC. Its translation is CAISEGQDETQYF.

The CDR3, as DNA: TGTGCCAGTAGTATAGGGCTAGCGGGGGTCAATGAGCAGTTCTTC. Its translation is CASSIGLAGVNEQFF. The chain recombines TRBV19 with TRBJ2-1; 10 bases match TRBD2. This CDR3 has 15 residues. Germline V gives CDR1 LNHDA, CDR2 SQIVND (reference sequence). The J segment lost 6 bases and the V segment lost 1 base, leaving 3 bases of the junction unmatched.

The chain links TRBV28 to TRBJ2-1, with D tentatively TRBD2 (5 bases). V was shortened by 10 bases and J by 0 bases, with 16 bases between the two germline ends. Germline V CDR1 and CDR2: MDHEN, SYDVKM. The CDR3 length is 15 residues. The CDR3 coding sequence is TGTGCCACATACCATAGCGTTGGCTCCTACAATGAGCAGTTCTTC. Translated: CATYHSVGSYNEQFF.

CDR3 amino acids: CASSSGGGLTGMNTEAFF. CDR3 coding DNA: TGTGCCAGCAGCTCGGGTGGTGGGCTTACGGGAATGAACACTGAAGCTTTCTTT. This chain connects TRBV5-4 to TRBJ1-1; D gene unclear. V lost 3 bases and J lost 0, with 21 bases in between. This CDR3 region has 18 residues. Germline lookup yields CDR1 SGHNT and CDR2 YYREEE (reference sequence).

The chain carries TRBV6-5 and TRBJ2-1, with 7 positions matching TRBD2. The junction had 11 bases not matched to a gene; V was cut back by 8 bases and J by 4 bases. This CDR3 has 15 amino acids. Per germline, CDR1 MNHEY and CDR2 SVGAGI. DNA of the CDR3: TGTGCCAGCGCATATCGGGCGGGAGCTTACAATGAGCAGTTCTTC. It is translated as CASAYRAGAYNEQFF.

The chain combines TRBV6-6 with TRBJ1-5; the D is unclear. The germline V gene has CDR1 MNHNY and CDR2 SVGAGI (reference sequence). The CDR3 spans 13 residues. The ends were cut back, 6 bases at V and 3 bases at J, with 9 bases in the middle. CDR3 bases: TGTGCCAGCAGACTCGACATCAATCAGCCCCAGCATTTT. Translating it yields CASRLDINQPQHF.

This sequence joins TRBV14 and TRBJ2-1, with 10 bases matching TRBD2. The CDR3 has 15 amino acids. V was clipped by 3 bases and J by 4 bases; unmatched bases: 3. CDR1 is SGHDN and CDR2 is FVKESK in the germline V gene. The CDR3 reads CASSQLLAGYNEQFF. In DNA form, the CDR3 reads TGTGCCAGCAGCCAGCTACTAGCGGGATACAATGAGCAGTTCTTC.

The chain links TRBV23-1 to TRBJ1-6; TRBD1 matches 7 bases. TRBV23-1 falls under the ORF class, with uncertain function. With 6 bases clipped from V and 7 bases from J, the junction kept 12 bases outside the gene matches. This CDR3 contains 16 residues. As DNA, the CDR3 is TGCGCCAGCAGCTACCGCTACAGGGGTTTGAATTCACCCCTCCACTTT. This encodes CASSYRYRGLNSPLHF.